These T cell receptor beta chains were read from a single sample in a study of Ad26.COV2.S vaccination and SARS-CoV-2 variants. Libraries were prepared by immunoSEQ multiplex PCR; TCRdb keeps only in-frame clonotypes and omits some of them. In the table there are roughly 420,000 clones, 85% to 90% of which are singletons. The sample consisted of peripheral blood, taken in a trial of Ad26.COV2.S vaccine versus placebo. Every receptor here comes from a person between 18 and 60 years old who received the Ad26.COV2.S COVID-19 vaccine or a placebo. Each CDR3 is given with its conserved first and last residue. The D gene is left open where the match is weak. Not every row has a clone size; where given, it reads once, few, many or a size class.

TRBV4-1	TRBJ2-7	NA	NA	CASSQGWGGARRVYEQYF	TGCGCCAGCAGCCAAGGATGGGGGGGGGCCCGTAGGGTCTACGAGCAGTACTTC
TRBV19	TRBJ2-5	NA	NA	CASSPRVQETQYF	TGTGCCAGTAGTCCGCGGGTCCAAGAGACCCAGTACTTC
TRBV6-1	TRBJ1-2	NA	TRBD1	CASSEAAPGQGYGYTF	TGTGCCAGCAGTGAAGCGGCGCCAGGACAGGGTTATGGCTACACCTTC
TRBV19	TRBJ1-1	NA	NA	CASSIAGAYTEAFF	TGTGCCAGTAGTATAGCAGGCGCATACACTGAAGCTTTCTTT
TRBV18	TRBJ1-1	NA	TRBD1	CASSPQQTGAAEAFF	TGTGCCAGCTCACCACAACAAACAGGGGCAGCTGAAGCTTTCTTT
TRBV2	TRBJ1-5	NA	NA	CASSRRLGDSNQPQHF	TGTGCCAGCAGCCGTCGCCTCGGGGACAGCAATCAGCCCCAGCATTTT
TRBV6-6	TRBJ1-1	NA	NA	CASSLYRESTEAFF	TGTGCCAGCAGTCTGTACAGGGAGAGTACTGAAGCTTTCTTT
TRBV12-1	TRBJ1-3	NA	NA	CASSFDRKTNASRFFCLPGNTIYF	TGTGCCAGCAGCTTTGATCGGAAAACAAATGCTTCACGATTTTTCTGTCTTCCTGGAAACACCATATATTTT
TRBV5-4	TRBJ1-5	NA	NA	CASSFQGRNQPQHF	TGTGCCAGCAGCTTCCAGGGTCGCAATCAGCCCCAGCATTTT
TRBV6-5	TRBJ2-5	once	NA	CASRPHSQGAQYF	TGTGCCAGCAGACCTCACAGCCAAGGGGCCCAGTACTTC
TRBV7-9	TRBJ2-6	NA	NA	CASTPPGHPFSGANVLTF	TGTGCCAGCACTCCTCCGGGACATCCCTTTTCTGGGGCCAACGTCCTGACTTTC
TRBV29-1	TRBJ1-2	NA	NA	CSVQSGHLYGYTF	TGCAGCGTCCAATCCGGTCACCTCTATGGCTACACCTTC
TRBV6-5	TRBJ1-2	NA	TRBD1	CASRGQGYGYTF	TGTGCCAGCAGAGGACAGGGGTATGGCTACACCTTC
TRBV10-3	TRBJ1-5	NA	TRBD1	CAISSGTGDNQPQHF	TGTGCCATCAGTTCCGGGACAGGCGACAATCAGCCCCAGCATTTT
TRBV5-1	TRBJ1-2	NA	NA	CASSLEANYGYTF	TGCGCCAGCAGCTTGGAGGCTAACTATGGCTACACCTTC
TRBV9	TRBJ1-2	few	NA	CASSAEDLEGAGYTF	TGTGCCAGCAGCGCGGAGGACCTTGAAGGGGCTGGCTACACCTTC
TRBV7-8	TRBJ2-7	NA	NA	CASSFMSGNYEQYF	TGTGCCAGCAGCTTTATGTCAGGGAACTACGAGCAGTACTTC
TRBV6-2/TRBV6-3	TRBJ2-3	NA	NA	CASSYGRDTQYF	TGTGCCAGCAGTTACGGGAGGGATACGCAGTATTTT
TRBV28	TRBJ1-5	NA	TRBD1	CASSSVGDRYEEPQHF	TGTGCCAGCAGTTCCGTGGGGGACAGATATGAGGAACCCCAGCATTTT
TRBV6-2/TRBV6-3	TRBJ1-4	NA	TRBD1	CASSSGTGTEKLFF	TGTGCCAGCAGCTCCGGGACAGGGACTGAAAAACTGTTTTTT
TRBV5-1	TRBJ2-3	NA	NA	CASSLAGAGSTDTQYF	TGCGCCAGCAGCTTGGCCGGGGCAGGGAGCACAGATACGCAGTATTTT
TRBV7-6	TRBJ2-3	NA	NA	CASSLMVAGADTQYF	TGTGCCAGCAGCTTAATGGTAGCTGGAGCAGATACGCAGTATTTT